The rows below give T cell receptor beta chains drawn from one sample of a study of blood T cell repertoires in COVID-19. Sequenced by immunoSEQ multiplex PCR; TCRdb stores in-frame clones only, minus some. The repertoire has around 59,000 clones, about 72% of them found once; the top ten carry roughly 12%. The source material was peripheral blood. These receptors were taken from an elderly man with acute or convalescent COVID-19. Both conserved end residues are part of each CDR3. Fields, in order: clone size, V gene, D gene, J gene, CDR3 DNA, CDR3 protein. A D gene is named only where the DNA matches it firmly. Clone sizes are given selectively: once, few, many, or a class where the clone is expanded.

>.|TRBV16|.|TRBJ2-2
TGTGCCAGCAGCCAACAGGCGGGAATTGTACACGGGGAGCTGTTTTTT
CASSQQAGIVHGELFF
>many|TRBV3-1/TRBV3-2|TRBD2|TRBJ2-1
TGTGCCAGCAGCCACCCCCGAGCGGGGGGGCCTAATGAGCAGTTCTTC
CASSHPRAGGPNEQFF
>.|TRBV30|.|TRBJ1-3
TGTGCCTGGGGGAAGGGGTCTGGAAACACCATATATTTT
CAWGKGSGNTIYF
>few|TRBV6-6|TRBD1|TRBJ1-1
TGTGCCAGCAGAACTGCCGGGACAGGGGACACTGAAGCTTTCTTT
CASRTAGTGDTEAFF
>.|TRBV5-1|TRBD1|TRBJ1-2
TGCGCCAGCAGACCGGGACAGGGGGCCTATGGCTACACCTTC
CASRPGQGAYGYTF
>.|TRBV4-1|TRBD1|TRBJ2-7
TGCGCCAGCAGCCAAGGAGGGGACAGCAGATACGAGCAGTACTTC
CASSQGGDSRYEQYF
>.|TRBV19|.|TRBJ1-6
TGTGCCAGTAGCGCCGGGGTGGGTAATTCACCCCTCCACTTT
CASSAGVGNSPLHF
>few|TRBV5-1|TRBD2|TRBJ2-1
TGCGCCAGCAGCAGCGAACTAGCGGGGGGCCGAAATGAGCAGTTCTTC
CASSSELAGGRNEQFF
>.|TRBV7-9|.|TRBJ1-2
TGTGCCAGCAGCTCACAGGTCTATGGCTACACCTTC
CASSSQVYGYTF
>few|TRBV27|TRBD2|TRBJ2-3
TGTGCCAGCAGCCCCAGTGGACTAGCGGGCCCAGATACGCAGTATTTT
CASSPSGLAGPDTQYF
>few|TRBV12-3/TRBV12-4|.|TRBJ1-1
TGTGCCAGCAGTAGACAGATGAACACTGAAGCTTTCTTT
CASSRQMNTEAFF
>.|TRBV11-2|.|TRBJ2-7
TGTGCCAGCACCAGGTCCGGGGTCCCCTACTACGAGCAGTACTTC
CASTRSGVPYYEQYF
>.|TRBV7-8|TRBD2|TRBJ2-1
TGTGCCAGCGGCCCTTGGGGGCGGGAGGCGAATGAGCAGTTCTTC
CASGPWGREANEQFF
>few|TRBV10-3|TRBD1|TRBJ2-1
TGTGCCATCAGGTTGGACAGGGGGAAGTACAATGAGCAGTTCTTC
CAIRLDRGKYNEQFF
>once|TRBV9|TRBD1|TRBJ2-1
TGTGCCAGCAGCGTAATGGGGACAGGAGACAATGAGCAGTTCTTC
CASSVMGTGDNEQFF
>.|TRBV5-1|.|TRBJ2-3
TGCGCCAGCAGCTTGGCGAAGGAGGCCAGCACAGATACGCAGTATTTT
CASSLAKEASTDTQYF
>.|TRBV11-3|TRBD2|TRBJ2-1
TGTGCCAGCAGCTTAGGCCCGGGACTAGCGAGACCTGAGCTGGTCTTC
CASSLGPGLARPELVF
>.|TRBV5-8|TRBD1|TRBJ1-2
TGTGCCAGCAGCTTTTCCGGGACAGGCCGGAAAACCTTC
CASSFSGTGRKTF
>.|TRBV11-3|.|TRBJ2-3
TGTGCCAGCAGCTTAGATGGGGCTAGCACAGATACGCAGTATTTT
CASSLDGASTDTQYF
>.|TRBV24-1|TRBD2|TRBJ2-3
TGTGCCACCAGTGCCGGGACTAGCGGCACAGATACGCAGTATTTT
CATSAGTSGTDTQYF
>.|TRBV2|.|TRBJ1-5
TGTGCCAGCAGTAACCTAGGGGGCAATCAGCCCCAGCATTTT
CASSNLGGNQPQHF
>.|TRBV7-9|TRBD1|TRBJ1-5
TGTGCCAGCAGCGAGGGGACAGCCCAGGGACAGCCCCAGCATTTT
CASSEGTAQGQPQHF
>.|TRBV12-3/TRBV12-4|.|TRBJ2-7
TGTGCCAGCAGTTTATACCTCGGTGGCGAGCAGTACTTC
CASSLYLGGEQYF
>.|TRBV11-1|.|TRBJ1-1
TGTGCCAGCAGCTTATTCACCGGGGACACTGAAGCTTTCTTT
CASSLFTGDTEAFF
>.|TRBV7-9|TRBD1|TRBJ2-5
TGTGCCAGCAGCTTCAGTCTACAGGGGGCTGTAGAGACCCAGTACTTC
CASSFSLQGAVETQYF
>.|TRBV19|.|TRBJ1-5
TGTGCCAGTTCCGAGACAGGTAGGGGCAATCAGCCCCAGCATTTT
CASSETGRGNQPQHF
>.|TRBV2|TRBD1|TRBJ1-2
TGTGCCAGCAGTGAAAGAGGGGGCGCGAGCGGCTACACCTTC
CASSERGGASGYTF
>.|TRBV7-9|TRBD1|TRBJ2-7
TGTGCCAGCGCCGGGACAGGGCTTTACGAGCAGTACTTC
CASAGTGLYEQYF
>.|TRBV2|.|TRBJ1-5
TGTGCCAGCAGTGATAGGTCAGGGTTGGGTAAGCCCCAGCATTTT
CASSDRSGLGKPQHF
>once|TRBV30|TRBD1|TRBJ1-4
TGTGCCTGGAGTGCCGATACAGGGGAACACGAAAAACTGTTTTTT
CAWSADTGEHEKLFF
>.|TRBV30|TRBD2|TRBJ2-1
TGTGCCTGGGAGCGGGGCAGAGACAATGAGCAGTTCTTC
CAWERGRDNEQFF
>.|TRBV16|.|TRBJ2-1
TGTGCCAGCAGCCTAGACCTTTCGGGGGAGCAGTTCTTC
CASSLDLSGEQFF
>.|TRBV19|.|TRBJ1-1
TGTGCCAGTACACGCGATGGGGCACTCCCTGAAGCTTTCTTT
CASTRDGALPEAFF
>.|TRBV4-1|.|TRBJ1-1
TGCGCCAGCAGCCAAGTGGGCGGGGGGCGAGGAACTGAAGCTTTCTTT
CASSQVGGGRGTEAFF
>.|TRBV2|TRBD1|TRBJ2-1
TGTGCCAGCAGTGAAGGGGGACAGGGTATTAACAATGAGCAGTTCTTC
CASSEGGQGINNEQFF
>few|TRBV2|TRBD1|TRBJ1-2
TGTGCCAGCGAAGGGGACAGCTATGGCTACACCTTC
CASEGDSYGYTF
>.|TRBV18|TRBD1|TRBJ1-5
TGTGCCAGCTCATTACAGGGGGCGGGTAGCAATCAGCCCCAGCATTTT
CASSLQGAGSNQPQHF
>.|TRBV5-1|.|TRBJ1-1
TGCGCCAGCAGCTTGGCAGGGTTCCTCATGAACACTGAAGCTTTCTTT
CASSLAGFLMNTEAFF
>few|TRBV19|TRBD2|TRBJ2-5
TGTGCCAGTAGTCTCTCCCTCCTAGCGGGAACCCAAGAGACCCAGTACTTC
CASSLSLLAGTQETQYF
>.|TRBV5-1|TRBD2|TRBJ2-1
TGCGCCAGCAGCGGAGGACTAGCGGGAGGTTACAATGAGCAGTTCTTC
CASSGGLAGGYNEQFF
>few|TRBV5-4|.|TRBJ2-1
TGTGCCAGCAGCCTCTCCGGGAGCGGTGAGCAGTTCTTC
CASSLSGSGEQFF
>.|TRBV19|.|TRBJ1-1
TGTGCCAGTAGTCCCTGGGCCTCGAACACTGAAGCTTTCTTT
CASSPWASNTEAFF
>.|TRBV3-1/TRBV3-2|.|TRBJ2-7
TGTGCCAGCAGCCAGGGGGCCGACGCCCCCTACGAGCAGTACTTC
CASSQGADAPYEQYF
>.|TRBV5-1|TRBD2|TRBJ2-3
TGCGCCAGCAGCGCCCGGACTAGCGGTGGCACAGATACGCAGTATTTT
CASSARTSGGTDTQYF
>once|TRBV11-2|TRBD1|TRBJ1-4
TGTGCCAGCAGCTTTACAGGGGTCGAAAAACTGTTTTTT
CASSFTGVEKLFF
>once|TRBV5-1|TRBD1|TRBJ2-7
TGCGCCAGCAGCTTGGCGGGGGGACAGGGATACGAGCAGTACTTC
CASSLAGGQGYEQYF
>.|TRBV29-1|TRBD2|TRBJ2-2
TGCAGCGTTGGCGGGGGGGCAGCCGGGGAGCTGTTTTTT
CSVGGGAAGELFF
>once|TRBV19|.|TRBJ1-2
TGTGCCAGTAGTATACGGGAGAGAGCCTTTTATGGCTACACCTTC
CASSIRERAFYGYTF
>.|TRBV5-1|TRBD2|TRBJ2-1
TGCGCCAGTGGACTAGCGGGAGAATGGGGGCAGTTCTTC
CASGLAGEWGQFF
>.|TRBV5-1|TRBD1|TRBJ1-1
TGCGCCAGCAGCTTGGAGGGGGGACAGAGGAACACTGAAGCTTTCTTT
CASSLEGGQRNTEAFF
>.|TRBV19|TRBD2|TRBJ2-3
TGTGCCAGTAGTCCTTCGGGGAAAGGCACTAGCGGGAGGGTTCTAGATACGCAGTATTTT
CASSPSGKGTSGRVLDTQYF
>.|TRBV3-1/TRBV3-2|.|TRBJ2-7
TGTGCCAGCAGCCAAAGCGGCCCCTACGAGCAGTACTTC
CASSQSGPYEQYF
>.|TRBV5-1|.|TRBJ1-1
TGCGCCAGCAGCCCGGAAAGCGCCACTTCGAACACTGAAGCTTTCTTT
CASSPESATSNTEAFF
>.|TRBV18|.|TRBJ1-5
TGTGCCAGCTCACCAGACAGGTATCAGCCCCAGCATTTT
CASSPDRYQPQHF
>once|TRBV19|.|TRBJ1-1
TGTGCCAGTAGTATAAGCACCGGGGGGCCTTACACTGAAGCTTTCTTT
CASSISTGGPYTEAFF
>.|TRBV18|.|TRBJ1-4
TGTGCCAGCTCACCCTCGGGGGGAACTGCAACTAATGAAAAACTGTTTTTT
CASSPSGGTATNEKLFF
>.|TRBV5-4|.|TRBJ1-4
TGTGCCAGCAGCTGGACACCTGGTGAAAAACTGTTTTTT
CASSWTPGEKLFF
>.|TRBV4-2|TRBD1|TRBJ1-2
TGTGCCAGCAGCCAACCCCGGGACAGGGATTTCTATGGCTACACCTTC
CASSQPRDRDFYGYTF
>.|TRBV3-1/TRBV3-2|.|TRBJ2-3
TGTGCCAGCAGCCCAAATCAAAACTTGCCCACAGATACGCAGTATTTT
CASSPNQNLPTDTQYF
>.|TRBV27|.|TRBJ1-2
TGTGCCAGCAGTTTAAACCGCGAGGCAAACTATGGCTACACCTTC
CASSLNREANYGYTF